The T cell receptor (beta chain) under discussion was sequenced for a study of graft-versus-host responses after intestinal transplantation. Concerning this clone: Its target is not known.

Only in-frame clones appear in the TCRdb table, and some are missing; sequencing was by immunoSEQ multiplex PCR. The sample contains 96,000 or so clones, about 94% of which appear only once. The sequence derives from a human donor who received an intestinal transplant. Sequenced here: unstimulated CD4+ T cells sorted from spleen or lymph node cells, sampled before intestinal transplant.

CDR3 sequence (DNA): TGTGCCAGCGGACCTAGCGGGGACCTCTACAATGAGCAGTTCTTC. Protein: CASGPSGDLYNEQFF. The rearrangement joins TRBV27 to TRBJ2-1, with 9 bases identical to TRBD2. Germline CDR1 reads MNHEY; CDR2 reads SMNVEV (reference sequence). Losses at the gene ends were 8 bases for V and 3 bases for J; bases not matched to a gene: 8. The length of the CDR3 is 15 residues.